This TCR beta chain was identified during a study of patients and donors after allogeneic stem cell transplantation. The germline CDR1 and CDR2 sequences are SGHRS and YFSETQ. The CDR3 runs 16 residues. Trimming left V 0 bases short and J 0 bases short, with 9 bases between. MiXCR was run by TCRdb on the RT-PCR reads, yielding one entry per CDR3 protein. The sample consists of about 960,000 distinct CDR3 sequences, 18% of them appearing once. The TCR originated in a human donor who was either an allogeneic HSCT recipient or a stem cell or donor lymphocyte infusion donor (not recorded which). It is not recorded whose cells these are; they may come from a transplant donor. The sequenced material came from blood, either unsorted or a sorted T cell fraction (not recorded which). V is TRBV5-1 and J is TRBJ1-4; D remains unclear. The CDR3 coding sequence is TGCGCCAGCAGCTTGGGGGTGAAAGCAACTAATGAAAAACTGTTTTTT. The encoded protein is CASSLGVKATNEKLFF.